The sequence of this T cell receptor (beta chain) was determined in a study of cytomegalovirus exposure and HLA in healthy donors. The study, taken as a whole, reports: The study labeled 164 TCR beta chains cytomegalovirus-associated.

Libraries were prepared by immunoSEQ multiplex PCR; TCRdb keeps only in-frame clonotypes and omits some of them. The data contain some 68,000 clones, approximately 96% of them seen just once; the ten biggest clones take up 2% to 2.5%. On this clone itself: Its antigen is unknown.

While the first cohort had 500 to 700 subjects, the donors belonged to the separate validation cohort of fewer than 150 subjects. Input material: PBMCs. This clonotype originated in a man aged 18 to 29 in good health and CMV-seronegative.

The CDR3 region has the DNA TGTGCCAGCAGGGGGGGTCTATATGGCTACACCTTC. Translation: CASRGGLYGYTF. This chain joins TRBV28 and TRBJ1-2, with TRBD1 as a possible D gene (5 bases). Germline V CDR1 and CDR2: MDHEN, SYDVKM. The CDR3 has 12 amino acids. The V end lost 6 bases, the J end lost 5 bases, and 10 bases lay between the germline ends.